These T cell receptor beta chains were read from a single sample in a study of molecular identifiers for immune sequencing clone quantification. Each CDR3 protein is one row after TCRdb ran MiXCR on the PCR reads. The repertoire holds roughly 320,000 distinct CDR3 sequences, with 20% to 25% as singletons. The sample comprised naive CD8+ T cells from blood, with Jurkat cell RNA spiked in. These receptors came from a human donor in good health. Some libraries in this study had Jurkat cell RNA spiked in. The CDR3 runs from the conserved cysteine through the conserved F or W. Fields, in order: J gene, D gene, CDR3 length, V gene, clone size, CDR3 DNA, CDR3 protein. The D gene is left open where the match is weak. Some rows mark clone size as missing; the rest say once, few, many or name a class of expanded clone.

>TRBJ1-2|NA|13|TRBV5-4|many
TGTGCCAGCAGCCCACTGGACGAGACTGGCTACACCTTC
CASSPLDETGYTF
>TRBJ1-4|NA|15|TRBV4-3|many
TGCGCCAGCAGCCAAGAGGGAGGGGCTGTTGAAAAACTGTTTTTT
CASSQEGGAVEKLFF
>TRBJ2-7|NA|13|TRBV19|many
TGTGCCAGTAGTATTCTCGGGATTGGGGAGCAGTACTTC
CASSILGIGEQYF
>TRBJ2-7|TRBD1|15|TRBV7-9|many
TGTGCCAGCAGCCCAGCGGGGACAGGGGGTTACGAGCAGTACTTC
CASSPAGTGGYEQYF
>TRBJ1-1|NA|12|TRBV18|many
TGTGCCAGCTCACCAGCCACGACTGAAGCTTTCTTT
CASSPATTEAFF
>TRBJ2-1|NA|13|TRBV12-3/TRBV12-4|NA
TGTGCCAGCAGTACAGGCATGAGGGATGAGCAGTTCTTC
CASSTGMRDEQFF
>TRBJ2-7|TRBD2|14|TRBV6-1|many
TGTGCCAGCAGTGGTTCTAGCGGGAATTTCGAGCAGTACTTC
CASSGSSGNFEQYF
>TRBJ1-1|NA|13|TRBV3-1|few
TGTGCCAGCAGCCAAGCAGGGACGCCTGAAGCTTTCTTT
CASSQAGTPEAFF
>TRBJ2-5|TRBD2|15|TRBV4-3|many
TGCGCCAGCAGCCAAGACAGGACTAGTCGAGAGACCCAGTACTTC
CASSQDRTSRETQYF
>TRBJ2-3|NA|12|TRBV7-6|NA
TGTGCCAGCAGCTCCGGGGCGGATACGCAGTATTTT
CASSSGADTQYF
>TRBJ2-7|NA|13|TRBV12-3/TRBV12-4|NA
TGTGCCATCAGAAAACAGGGTTTCTACGAGCAGTACTTC
CAIRKQGFYEQYF